The rows below give T cell receptor beta chains drawn from one sample of a study of blood T cells in healthy people across ages. Via MiXCR, TCRdb re-called the 5' RACE reads, giving one row per CDR3 protein. The sample gives hundreds of thousands of distinct CDR3 sequences, 35% to 40% of which show up once; approximately 13% is in the top ten. Sequenced material: blood. The receptor set was obtained from a young man in good health. CDR3s leave out the opening cysteine and the closing phenylalanine or tryptophan. A D gene is named only where the DNA matches it firmly.

v_call: TRBV29-1
d_call: -
cdr3_aa: SVEDLGDGYT

v_call: TRBV11-2
d_call: TRBD1
cdr3_aa: ASSGRGTGVPYNEQY

v_call: TRBV5-4
d_call: -
cdr3_aa: ASSRDTSTDTQY

v_call: TRBV9
d_call: -
cdr3_aa: ASSVGVGHTEAF

v_call: TRBV5-6
d_call: -
cdr3_aa: ASSLAHEETQY

v_call: TRBV4-2
d_call: -
cdr3_aa: ASSPKGPGGYT

v_call: TRBV4-3
d_call: -
cdr3_aa: ASSQDEDRGFLSSYNEQF

v_call: TRBV3-1
d_call: -
cdr3_aa: ASSQGTALGPQH

v_call: TRBV20-1
d_call: -
cdr3_aa: SARQTSGNTIY

v_call: TRBV29-1
d_call: -
cdr3_aa: SVEGMNSGNTIY

v_call: TRBV13
d_call: -
cdr3_aa: ASSLEGTPTYNEQY

v_call: TRBV20-1
d_call: -
cdr3_aa: SARGAAGGGNEQF

v_call: TRBV10-3
d_call: -
cdr3_aa: AISVPQANYGYT

v_call: TRBV10-3
d_call: -
cdr3_aa: AIPGVGAETDTQY

v_call: TRBV10-3
d_call: -
cdr3_aa: AISERQRGEKLF

v_call: TRBV18
d_call: TRBD1
cdr3_aa: ASSRGTGGEETQY

v_call: TRBV7-9
d_call: TRBD1
cdr3_aa: ASSLVGQDEAF

v_call: TRBV7-2
d_call: -
cdr3_aa: ASSFTHLYQETQY

v_call: TRBV7-2
d_call: TRBD1
cdr3_aa: ASSPDRALLNEQF

v_call: TRBV12-3/TRBV12-4
d_call: -
cdr3_aa: ASSIPGSPNTEAF

v_call: TRBV12-3/TRBV12-4
d_call: -
cdr3_aa: ASSRTDHGYT

v_call: TRBV20-1
d_call: TRBD1
cdr3_aa: SANGQGSTDTQY

v_call: TRBV5-1
d_call: -
cdr3_aa: ASRPPSNTEAF